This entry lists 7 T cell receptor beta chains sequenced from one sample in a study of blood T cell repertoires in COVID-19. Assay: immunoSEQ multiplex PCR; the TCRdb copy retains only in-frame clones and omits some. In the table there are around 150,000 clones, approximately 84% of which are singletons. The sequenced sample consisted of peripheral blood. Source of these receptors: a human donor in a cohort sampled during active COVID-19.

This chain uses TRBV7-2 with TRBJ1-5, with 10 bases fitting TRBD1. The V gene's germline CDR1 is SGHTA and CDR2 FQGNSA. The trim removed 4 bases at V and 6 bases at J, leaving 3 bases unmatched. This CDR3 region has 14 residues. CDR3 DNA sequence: TGTGCCAGCAGCTCGACAGGGGGCCTTCAGCCCCAGCATTTT. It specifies CASSSTGGLQPQHF.

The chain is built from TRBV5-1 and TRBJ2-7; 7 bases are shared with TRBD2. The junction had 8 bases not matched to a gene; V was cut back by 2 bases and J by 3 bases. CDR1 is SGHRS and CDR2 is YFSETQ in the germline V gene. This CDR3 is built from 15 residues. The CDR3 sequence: CASSFGLVGDYEQYF. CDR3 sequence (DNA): TGCGCCAGCAGCTTCGGACTAGTAGGGGACTACGAGCAGTACTTC.

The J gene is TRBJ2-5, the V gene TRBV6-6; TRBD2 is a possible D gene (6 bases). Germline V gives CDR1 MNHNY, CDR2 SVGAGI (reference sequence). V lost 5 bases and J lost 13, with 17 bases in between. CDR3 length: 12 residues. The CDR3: CASSKPGESPYF. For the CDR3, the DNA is TGTGCCAGCAGTAAACCGGGGGAGTCCCCGTACTTC.

CDR3: CASSFPGTEQETQYF. The CDR3 nucleotides are TGCGCCAGCAGCTTCCCCGGGACAGAACAAGAGACCCAGTACTTC. This rearrangement joins TRBV5-1 to TRBJ2-5; 7 nucleotides line up with TRBD1. Germline V gene data show CDR1 as SGHRS and CDR2 as YFSETQ. The CDR3 contains 15 residues. The ends lost 2 bases at V and 2 bases at J; junction bases unmatched: 6. Complete variable domain (other parts from reference TRBV5-1 and TRBJ2-5): KAGVTQTPRYLIKTRGQQVTLSCSPISGHRSVSWYQQTPGQGLQFLFEYFSETQRNKGNFPGRFSGRQFSNSRSEMNVSTLELGDSALYLCASSFPGTEQETQYFGPGTRLLVL.

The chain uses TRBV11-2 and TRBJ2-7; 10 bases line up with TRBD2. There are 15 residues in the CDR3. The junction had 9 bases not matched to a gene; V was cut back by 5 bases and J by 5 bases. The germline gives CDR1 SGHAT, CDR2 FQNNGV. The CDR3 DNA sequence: TGTGCCAGCAGCGTCCCGGGACTAGCGTCCAACGAGCAGTACTTC. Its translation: CASSVPGLASNEQYF.

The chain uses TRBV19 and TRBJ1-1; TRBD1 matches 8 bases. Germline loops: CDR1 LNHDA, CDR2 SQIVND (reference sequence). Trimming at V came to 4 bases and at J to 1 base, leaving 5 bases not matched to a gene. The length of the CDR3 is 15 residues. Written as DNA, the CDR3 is TGTGCCAGTAGTACGCCAGGGGGCACGAACACTGAAGCTTTCTTT. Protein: CASSTPGGTNTEAFF. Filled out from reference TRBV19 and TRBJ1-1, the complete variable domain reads DGGITQSPKYLFRKEGQNVTLSCEQNLNHDAMYWYRQDPGQGLRLIYYSQIVNDFQKGDIAEGYSVSREKKESFPLTVTSAQKNPTAFYLCASSTPGGTNTEAFFGQGTRLTVV.

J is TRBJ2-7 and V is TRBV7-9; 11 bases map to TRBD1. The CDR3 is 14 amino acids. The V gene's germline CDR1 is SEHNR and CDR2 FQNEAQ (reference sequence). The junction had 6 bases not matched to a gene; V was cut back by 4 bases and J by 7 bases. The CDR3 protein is CASSSGQGAGEQYF. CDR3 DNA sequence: TGTGCCAGCAGCTCCGGACAGGGGGCAGGGGAGCAGTACTTC.